Following are 7 T cell receptor beta chains from one sample sequenced in a study of T cells in Graves' hyperthyroidism and ophthalmopathy (dated by TCRdb to between 2018 and 2021). The library was prepared using multiplex PCR. TCRdb names Illumina HiSeq 2000 as the instrument used. TCR beta CDR3 regions were amplified from RNA transcripts. A first-round RT-PCR of the TCR CDR3 used the HTBI primer set with the Qiagen OneStep RT-PCR kit. TCRdb handled the public reads itself, with Q25 trimming in fastp and clone calling in MiXCR, and kept productive beta chains. Rows with a matching CDR3 protein are joined into one entry that keeps the most common DNA and genes. The sample table contains 500,000 to 650,000 distinct CDR3 sequences; only one count was recorded for 15% to 20% of them. The ten top clones hold 17% of the sample. The sample comprised blood. These receptors originate from a woman aged 18 to 35 with Graves' ophthalmopathy.

This clonotype has just a few counts. This chain connects TRBV4-2 to TRBJ1-2; D is unresolved. The CDR3 runs to 13 residues. CDR1 is LGHNA, CDR2 YNFKEQ, per germline. Trimming shortened V by 3 bases and J by 6 bases, and 11 bases separated the two germline ends. CDR3 region: CASSQGTAHGYTF. The CDR3 DNA sequence: TGTGCCAGCAGCCAGGGCACAGCGCATGGCTACACCTTC.

V usage is TRBV19 and J usage is TRBJ2-1; 13 nucleotides line up with TRBD2. J lost 5 bases, V lost 7 bases, and 11 bases had no gene match. The CDR3 spans 17 residues. Germline assignment: CDR1 LNHDA and CDR2 SQIVND (reference sequence). The CDR3 sequence is CASKYRTSGGTNNEQFF. As DNA, the CDR3 is TGTGCCAGTAAGTACAGGACTAGCGGGGGTACCAACAATGAGCAGTTCTTC.

V usage is TRBV5-1 and J usage is TRBJ2-3; the D gene is possibly TRBD2 (6 bases). Germline assignment: CDR1 SGHRS and CDR2 YFSETQ. V was cut by 2 bases and J by 0 bases, with 25 bases left in between. This CDR3 has 20 amino acids. DNA for the CDR3: TGCGCCAGCAGCTTCGCAACCCCTAGCGCCCGAGTCCATAGCACAGATACGCAGTATTTT. Encoded protein: CASSFATPSARVHSTDTQYF.

This clonotype was seen a few times. The J gene is TRBJ2-7, the V gene TRBV10-3; D is undetermined. V lost 7 bases to trimming and J lost 0 bases, with 10 bases between them. The CDR3 runs to 13 residues. CDR1 is ENHRY and CDR2 is SYGVKD in the germline V gene. Here the CDR3 reads CAITSGVSYEQYF. In DNA, the CDR3 is TGTGCCATCACTTCGGGCGTCTCCTACGAGCAGTACTTC.

In nucleotides, the CDR3 is TGCAGTGCTAGAGCTCCGGGACAGGCGACTGGCTACACCTTC. Protein product: CSARAPGQATGYTF. The chain has TRBV20-1 and TRBJ1-2; 8 bases fit TRBD1. CDR3 length: 14 amino acids. Trimming removed 1 base from V and 7 bases from J; junction bases left unmatched: 8. Germline CDR1 is DFQATT and CDR2 is SNEGSKA (reference sequence).

This clonotype was counted at least ten times. The V call is TRBV20-1, the J call TRBJ2-7; TRBD2 agrees at 7 bases. The V segment lost 3 bases and the J segment 2 bases; nucleotides outside the gene matches: 10. The CDR3 is made up of 15 amino acids. Germline CDR1 and CDR2: DFQATT and SNEGSKA (reference sequence). The CDR3 sequence is CSASPRGGSPYEQYF. Here the CDR3 DNA reads TGCAGTGCTAGCCCTAGGGGCGGGAGCCCCTACGAGCAGTACTTC.

The V and J genes are TRBV2 and TRBJ2-1, with TRBD2 matching over 7 bases. CDR1 is SNHLY, CDR2 FYNNEI, per germline. J was trimmed by 7 bases and V by 6 bases; bases with no gene match: 15. The CDR3 totals 16 residues. The CDR3 is CASSQTRRETGNEQFF. As DNA, the CDR3 is TGTGCCAGCAGCCAAACGCGGCGGGAGACGGGGAATGAGCAGTTCTTC.